This entry features one TCR beta chain sequence. The CDR3 has 14 residues. Germline values: CDR1 SGHRS, CDR2 YFSETQ. The V gene lost 4 bases and the J gene lost 0 bases, with 5 bases spanning the gap. The data stem from a study of blood T cell repertoires in COVID-19. Study as a whole: Acute-phase and convalescent COVID-19 samples originated in the United States, Italy and Spain.

Profiling relied on immunoSEQ multiplex PCR, and the TCRdb table lists in-frame clones only, not all of them. Of roughly 200,000 clones in the sample, about 86% were seen once. Sequencing was performed on PBMCs or T cells enriched from blood (not recorded which). The clonotype originates from a middle-aged woman with acute COVID-19. The chain couples TRBV5-1 to TRBJ2-6; no definite D call. DNA of the CDR3: TGCGCCAGCAGCGTCCTCTCTGGGGCCAACGTCCTGACTTTC. Translating it yields CASSVLSGANVLTF.